These 8 T cell receptor beta chains came from one sample sequenced in a study of blood T cell repertoires in COVID-19. Using immunoSEQ multiplex PCR, the repertoire was profiled, and TCRdb retains in-frame clones only, with some absent. The profile shows some 200,000 clones, roughly four fifths of them singletons. Material: peripheral blood. The receptors shown here come from a human donor with acute or convalescent COVID-19. The donor label of this sample is uncertain.

The chain carries TRBV19 and TRBJ2-7; D is uncertain. V was cut by 5 bases and J by 6 bases, with 17 bases left in between. The CDR3 covers 14 residues. Germline V gene data show CDR1 as LNHDA and CDR2 as SQIVND (reference sequence). CDR3 residues: CASSFPAAGGEQYF. The CDR3 DNA reads TGTGCCAGTAGTTTCCCTGCAGCAGGTGGCGAGCAGTACTTC.

This chain uses TRBV6-5 with TRBJ1-5; D is undetermined. Germline lookup yields CDR1 MNHEY and CDR2 SVGAGI. The CDR3 length is 14 residues. Deletions cut 5 bases from V and 6 bases from J, with 14 bases between. CDR3 sequence (DNA): TGTGCCAGCAGTCCGGGAATTAACTTTCAGCCCCAGCATTTT. This translates into CASSPGINFQPQHF.

The chain carries TRBV28 and TRBJ2-6; maybe TRBD1 (5 bases). CDR1 MDHEN and CDR2 SYDVKM come from the germline V gene. V was cut by 11 bases and J by 13 bases, with 18 bases left in between. The CDR3 has 12 amino acids. CDR3 sequence: CAEGAHGRVLTF. CDR3 nucleotide sequence: TGTGCCGAAGGGGCCCACGGCAGAGTCCTGACTTTC. Based on the CDR3 plus reference TRBV28 and TRBJ2-6, the full variable domain is DVKVTQSSRYLVKRTGEKVFLECVQDMDHENMFWYRQDPGLGLRLIYFSYDVKMKEKGDIPEGYSVSREKKERFSLILESASTNQTSMYLCAEGAHGRVLTFGAGSRLTVL.

J is TRBJ1-1 and V is TRBV19, with D perhaps matching TRBD1 (6 bases). V was pared by 6 bases and J by 7 bases, with 18 bases between. CDR1 is LNHDA, CDR2 SQIVND, per germline (reference sequence). This CDR3 has 14 residues. The CDR3 spells CASRYYPGQFEAFF. The CDR3 nucleotides are TGTGCCAGTAGGTATTACCCCGGACAGTTTGAAGCTTTCTTT.

Note on this clone: The junction departs from germline at one end; a sequencing error may be responsible. The chain joins TRBV2 to TRBJ2-5; TRBD2 matches 10 bases. CDR1 is SNHLY and CDR2 is FYNNEI in the germline V gene. The CDR3 loop spans 15 amino acids. DNA of the CDR3: TGTGCCAGCAGTAAAGCGGGAGGGCCCTCGGAGACCCAGTACTTC. Protein: CASSKAGGPSETQYF.

This chain links TRBV21-1 with TRBJ1-5; TRBD1, the D gene given by the table, was not confirmed from the DNA. TRBV21-1 represents a pseudogene. CDR3 length: 17 residues. The chain's CDR3 is CASSNRQGAGGNQPQHF. The CDR3 region has the DNA TGTGCCAGCAGCAACAGACAGGGGGCCGGGGGCAATCAGCCCCAGCATTTT.

This chain connects TRBV28 to TRBJ1-2, with D hard to call. Deletions cut 2 bases from V and 5 bases from J, with 9 bases between. CDR1 and CDR2 from the germline V gene are MDHEN and SYDVKM. The CDR3 extends over 13 amino acids. This CDR3 is CASSLDGGYGYTF. Written as DNA, the CDR3 is TGTGCCAGCAGTTTAGATGGAGGGTATGGCTACACCTTC.

Comment on this clone: Other DNA sequences from this sample encode an identical CDR3 as well. This chain connects TRBV5-1 to TRBJ1-3; D is perhaps TRBD1 (6 bases). Per the germline V gene, CDR1 is SGHRS and CDR2 is YFSETQ. The CDR3 totals 15 residues. Trimming stripped 1 base from V and 0 bases from J, with 8 bases between. The CDR3 region is CASSLTGNSGNTIYF. The CDR3, as DNA: TGCGCCAGCAGCTTGACAGGGAACTCTGGAAACACCATATATTTT.